The 30 T cell receptor beta chains presented below share a single source sample, sequenced in a study of blood T cells in healthy people across ages. Next came a second PCR, run for about 7 to 11 cycles, which used a sample-barcoded 5' primer along with a J-beta primer mix. TCRdb independently ran MiXCR on the 5' RACE reads; one entry per CDR3 protein. This table has around 320,000 distinct CDR3 sequences, roughly 26% appearing once. The sample taken for sequencing was blood. These TCRs come from a woman between 70 and 85 years old in good health.

The gene calls are TRBV12-3 or TRBV12-4 and TRBJ1-4, with D unresolved. The CDR3 has 14 amino acids. Trimming shortened V by 5 bases and J by 3 bases, and 10 bases separated the two germline ends. The CDR3 protein is CASSPRAANEKLFF. DNA for the CDR3: TGTGCCAGCAGTCCCCGGGCAGCTAATGAAAAACTGTTTTTT.

This chain connects TRBV10-3 to TRBJ2-7; TRBD1 is a possible D gene (5 bases). Trimming took 4 bases from V and 6 from J, leaving 13 bases between them. Per the germline V gene, CDR1 is ENHRY and CDR2 is SYGVKD. The CDR3 totals 13 residues. The DNA for the CDR3 is TGTGCCATCAGTGTAGAGGCTAGGGGCGAGCAGTACTTC. It encodes CAISVEARGEQYF.

This clonotype was seen more than once but under ten times. The chain recombines TRBV7-8 with TRBJ2-1; 7 nucleotides line up with TRBD1. The DNA end favors TRBJ2-7, so the J call may be wrong. The CDR3 spans 15 residues. Germline V gives CDR1 SGHVS, CDR2 FQNEAQ. CDR3: CASSLRTGPSYEQYF. Here the CDR3 DNA reads TGTGCCAGCAGCTTAAGGACAGGCCCCTCCTACGAGCAGTACTTC.

This clonotype was seen a handful of times. The J gene is TRBJ2-3, the V gene TRBV15; a weak D match, TRBD2 (6 bases). CDR3 length equals 15 residues. The germline gives CDR1 LNHNV, CDR2 YYDKDF (reference sequence). V was shortened by 5 bases and J by 1 base, with 13 bases between the two germline ends. CDR3 loop: CATSRRTGGTDTQYF. As DNA, the CDR3 is TGTGCCACCAGCCGCCGGACGGGGGGCACAGATACGCAGTATTTT. The full variable domain, rest sourced from reference TRBV15 and TRBJ2-3, is DAMVIQNPRYQVTQFGKPVTLSCSQTLNHNVMYWYQQKSSQAPKLLFHYYDKDFNNEADTPDNFQSRRPNTSFCFLDIRSPGLGDTAMYLCATSRRTGGTDTQYFGPGTRLTVL.

CDR3 residues: CASSLSGTGFYEQYF. The CDR3 nucleotides read TGTGCCAGCAGTTTATCTGGGACAGGGTTCTACGAGCAGTACTTC. The chain combines TRBV28 with TRBJ2-7; 9 nucleotides align to TRBD1. Trimming cost V 1 base and J 3 bases; bases outside gene matches: 4. In germline, CDR1 is MDHEN, CDR2 SYDVKM. This CDR3 has 15 residues.

A few counts support this clonotype. This sequence joins TRBV12-3 or TRBV12-4 and TRBJ2-4, with 14 positions matching TRBD2. CDR3 length: 20 residues. Trimming took 9 bases from V and 0 from J; bases not matched to a gene: 16. Here the CDR3 DNA reads TGTGCCAGACCGGGACTAGCGGGAGATGTGGCTCCCCTAGCCAAAAACATTCAGTACTTC. Its protein product is CARPGLAGDVAPLAKNIQYF.

DNA for the CDR3: TGTGCCAGCAGCTACACTAGCGGTAGCTCCTACGAGCAGTACTTC. Translation gives CASSYTSGSSYEQYF. J is TRBJ2-7 and V is TRBV11-2, with 8 bases that match TRBD2. The CDR3 totals 15 residues. V lost 4 bases, J lost 0 bases, and 5 bases stayed unmatched. Germline assignment: CDR1 SGHAT and CDR2 FQNNGV. Together with reference TRBV11-2 and TRBJ2-7, the CDR3 gives the full variable domain: EAGVAQSPRYKIIEKRQSVAFWCNPISGHATLYWYQQILGQGPKLLIQFQNNGVVDDSQLPKDRFSAERLKGVDSTLKIQPAKLEDSAVYLCASSYTSGSSYEQYFGPGTRLTVT.

This chain joins TRBV2 and TRBJ2-5; the D gene is possibly TRBD1 (6 bases). Matching the DNA end better, TRBJ2-1 makes the J call doubtful. The CDR3 loop spans 14 amino acids. Per germline, CDR1 SNHLY and CDR2 FYNNEI. Here the CDR3 reads CASGGQGGTNEQFF. In nucleotides, the CDR3 is TGTGCCAGCGGGGGCCAAGGGGGAACCAATGAGCAGTTCTTC.

This clonotype appeared a few times. The chain uses TRBV29-1 and TRBJ2-5; D might be TRBD1 (5 bases). The DNA end is more similar to TRBJ2-1, so the J call may be wrong. Per the germline V gene, CDR1 is SQVTM and CDR2 is ANQGSEA. The CDR3 is made up of 13 amino acids. CDR3 nucleotide sequence: TGCAGCGTTGGGCCAGGGCTGGTCAATGAGCAGTTCTTC. The encoded protein is CSVGPGLVNEQFF.

The V gene is TRBV20-1, the J gene TRBJ1-2; D call uncertain. The V and J ends lost 6 bases and 3 bases respectively, with 11 bases between them. Looked up from germline, CDR1 is DFQATT and CDR2 is SNEGSKA (reference sequence). This CDR3 is 12 amino acids long. CDR3 in DNA: TGCAGTGCACCTAGCACAGACTATGGCTACACCTTC. Translating it yields CSAPSTDYGYTF.

This clonotype was recorded many times. This chain joins TRBV7-2 and TRBJ2-5; tentatively, D is TRBD1 (5 bases). Germline CDR1 SGHTA, CDR2 FQGNSA. The V gene lost 1 base and the J gene lost 5 bases, with 14 bases spanning the gap. The CDR3 loop spans 15 amino acids. CDR3 region: CASSLESQGRETQYF. The CDR3 DNA follows: TGTGCCAGCAGCTTAGAATCGCAGGGTCGTGAGACCCAGTACTTC.

V and J are TRBV27 and TRBJ2-1, with 8 positions matching TRBD2. Germline CDR1 and CDR2: MNHEY and SMNVEV (reference sequence). This CDR3 spans 16 amino acids. V was clipped by 5 bases and J by 3 bases; unmatched bases: 9. CDR3 sequence: CASSKTTSGFYNEQFF. CDR3 in DNA: TGTGCCAGCAGTAAGACCACTAGCGGCTTCTACAATGAGCAGTTCTTC.

This clonotype was counted between two and nine times. The J gene is TRBJ2-2, the V gene TRBV7-6; D call uncertain. The germline gives CDR1 SGHVS, CDR2 FNYEAQ. Trimming took off 5 bases at V and 1 base at J, with 11 bases between the two ends. The CDR3 runs to 15 residues. CDR3 nucleotides: TGTGCCAGCAGCCCCGTGGCTCTGAACACCGGGGAGCTGTTTTTT. As protein: CASSPVALNTGELFF.

The chain links TRBV10-3 to TRBJ2-5; D gene unclear. The CDR3 covers 13 residues. V was clipped by 10 bases and J by 5 bases, with 17 bases between them. The germline gives CDR1 ENHRY, CDR2 SYGVKD. This CDR3 reads CATMSGPAETQYF. The CDR3, as DNA: TGTGCCACCATGTCCGGCCCAGCGGAGACCCAGTACTTC.

In this sample, this clonotype turned up a few times. CDR3 sequence reads: CASSAASILGTGVLDEQFF. CDR3 bases: TGTGCCAGCAGTGCCGCCTCGATCCTTGGGACAGGGGTTTTAGATGAGCAGTTCTTC. The chain combines TRBV25-1 with TRBJ2-5, with TRBD1 matching 10 bases. The J call may be incorrect, as the DNA end agrees better with TRBJ2-1. Looked up from germline, CDR1 is MGHDK and CDR2 is SYGVNS. The CDR3 has 19 amino acids.

V usage is TRBV9 and J usage is TRBJ2-7; 15 bases align to TRBD2. The germline V gene encodes CDR1 SGDLS and CDR2 YYNGEE. The junction had 10 bases not matched to a gene; V was cut back by 3 bases and J by 12 bases. The CDR3 is 15 residues long. The CDR3 region has the DNA TGTGCCAGCAGCGCGGGACTAGCGGGAGGCGGTGGTCCGTACTTC. Translating it yields CASSAGLAGGGGPYF. The full variable domain, in which reference TRBV9 and TRBJ2-7 provide the parts outside the CDR3, is DSGVTQTPKHLITATGQRVTLRCSPRSGDLSVYWYQQSLDQGLQFLIQYYNGEERAKGNILERFSAQQFPDLHSELNLSSLELGDSALYFCASSAGLAGGGGPYFGPGTRLTVT.

V and J are TRBV7-2 and TRBJ2-5, with D uncertain. Deletions cut 3 bases from V and 3 bases from J, with 11 bases between. The CDR3 extends over 14 amino acids. Germline CDR1 is SGHTA and CDR2 is FQGNSA. The CDR3 sequence: CASSFLRQEETQYF. CDR3 nucleotide sequence: TGTGCCAGCAGCTTTTTACGGCAGGAAGAGACCCAGTACTTC.

The chain carries TRBV20-1 and TRBJ2-5; maybe TRBD2 (6 bases). The last part of the DNA fits TRBJ2-1 better; the J call may be wrong. Germline assignment: CDR1 DFQATT and CDR2 SNEGSKA (reference sequence). The CDR3 runs 14 residues. CDR3 residues: CSPRPGRRGNEQFF. The CDR3 region has the DNA TGCAGTCCCCGTCCAGGGCGCCGGGGGAATGAGCAGTTCTTC.

The rearrangement links TRBV7-2 to TRBJ2-5, with TRBD1 matching over 7 bases. The V gene's germline CDR1 is SGHTA and CDR2 FQGNSA. V lost 1 base and J lost 2; bases outside the gene matches: 7. The CDR3 consists of 16 residues. CDR3 sequence reads: CASSLGHGTAQETQYF. In nucleotides, the CDR3 is TGTGCCAGCAGCTTAGGCCACGGGACAGCACAAGAGACCCAGTACTTC.

This chain connects TRBV6-5 to TRBJ1-4; D is perhaps TRBD1 (5 bases). This CDR3 region has 16 residues. CDR1 and CDR2 from the germline V gene are MNHEY and SVGAGI. Trimming shortened V by 0 bases and J by 2 bases, and 10 bases separated the two germline ends. The CDR3 coding sequence is TGTGCCAGCAGTTACTCCTTTCAGGGTACTAATGAAAAACTGTTTTTT. Protein: CASSYSFQGTNEKLFF.

This clonotype was seen a few times. The rearrangement uses TRBV6-1 and TRBJ2-4, with TRBD1 matching over 8 bases. Germline values: CDR1 MNHNS, CDR2 SASEGT. The CDR3 has 20 residues. V shed 3 bases and J 3 bases; nucleotides not matched to a gene: 19. The CDR3 sequence: CASSDLLGRGLLYGKNIQYF. In nucleotides, the CDR3 is TGTGCCAGCAGTGATTTATTAGGCAGGGGGCTTCTCTACGGCAAAAACATTCAGTACTTC.

This chain links TRBV7-2 with TRBJ2-1, with D possibly being TRBD1 (6 bases). Matching the DNA end better, TRBJ2-5 makes the J call doubtful. This CDR3 is built from 17 residues. Germline V gene sequence: CDR1 SGHTA, CDR2 FQGNSA. CDR3 sequence: CASSNTAWGPQRETQYF. CDR3 DNA: TGTGCCAGCAGCAACACCGCCTGGGGGCCGCAAAGAGAGACCCAGTACTTC.

This clonotype was observed a few times. V gene TRBV24-1 combines with J gene TRBJ1-2; TRBD1 matches at 8 bases. Germline assignment: CDR1 KGHDR and CDR2 SFDVKD. The CDR3 is made up of 14 amino acids. The V and J ends lost 2 bases and 6 bases, in that order; junction bases with no gene match: 4. CDR3 region: CATSDSRQGNGYTF. The CDR3 nucleotides are TGTGCCACCAGTGATTCGCGACAGGGGAATGGCTACACCTTC.

This clonotype was observed a handful of times. This sequence joins TRBV14 and TRBJ1-1; no definite D call. Between the trimmed V and J ends, which lost 5 bases and 3 bases, there was a span of 10 bases. This CDR3 comprises 13 residues. Per the germline V gene, CDR1 is SGHDN and CDR2 is FVKESK. Here the CDR3 DNA reads TGTGCCAGCAGCTCTACGTTGGACACTGAAGCTTTCTTT. It yields the protein CASSSTLDTEAFF. The full variable domain, with the rest looked up from reference TRBV14 and TRBJ1-1, is EAGVTQFPSHSVIEKGQTVTLRCDPISGHDNLYWYRRVMGKEIKFLLHFVKESKQDESGMPNNRFLAERTGGTYSTLKVQPAELEDSGVYFCASSSTLDTEAFFGQGTRLTVV.

This clonotype appeared a few times. The rearrangement joins TRBV6-1 to TRBJ1-6; 7 bases align to TRBD1. The CDR3 is made up of 14 amino acids. Germline V gives CDR1 MNHNS, CDR2 SASEGT. Germline trimming cut 8 bases from V and 9 bases from J; bases unmatched to any gene: 10. The CDR3 DNA reads as TGTGCCAGCCAAAAACAGGGGTGGGGTTCACCCCTCCACTTT. It specifies CASQKQGWGSPLHF.

The V call is TRBV7-8, the J call TRBJ1-2, with 11 bases aligning to TRBD1. Germline V CDR1 and CDR2: SGHVS, FQNEAQ. This CDR3 contains 16 residues. The V segment lost 0 bases and the J segment 4 bases; nucleotides outside the gene matches: 4. The CDR3: CASSLAPGTGGYGYTF. Written as DNA, the CDR3 is TGTGCCAGCAGCTTAGCCCCCGGGACAGGGGGCTATGGCTACACCTTC.

The V gene is TRBV3-1, the J gene TRBJ2-5; 7 bases match TRBD1. Per germline, CDR1 LGHDT and CDR2 YNNKEL (reference sequence). With 4 bases clipped from V and 3 bases from J, the junction kept 8 bases outside the gene matches. This CDR3 region has 15 residues. The DNA for the CDR3 is TGTGCCAGCAGCCTGAGACAGGGAAACAAAGAGACCCAGTACTTC. Amino acid sequence: CASSLRQGNKETQYF.

The chain combines TRBV4-3 with TRBJ2-1; 10 bases are shared with TRBD2. Germline V gene data show CDR1 as LGHNA and CDR2 as YSLEER. V lost 3 bases to trimming and J lost 6 bases; unmatched junction nucleotides: 2. CDR3 size: 14 residues. CDR3 DNA: TGCGCCAGCAGCCAGACTAGCGGGTTCAATGAGCAGTTCTTC. Translated: CASSQTSGFNEQFF.

DNA of the CDR3: TGCGCCAGCAGTCGGCCTAAGATCGAGATCCGGACAGATACGCAGTATTTT. This codes for CASSRPKIEIRTDTQYF. The V and J genes are TRBV23-1 and TRBJ2-3; no reliable D call. Being an ORF, TRBV23-1 has a function that is uncertain. The length of the CDR3 is 17 residues. Between the trimmed V and J ends, which lost 4 bases and 3 bases, there was a span of 20 bases.

This chain links TRBV20-1 with TRBJ1-1; D ambiguous. V lost 0 bases, J lost 3 bases, and 8 bases lay in between. CDR3 length equals 13 residues. The germline V gene has CDR1 DFQATT and CDR2 SNEGSKA (reference sequence). The CDR3 spells CSARDPKDTEAFF. CDR3 coding DNA: TGCAGTGCTAGAGACCCCAAGGACACTGAAGCTTTCTTT.